The TCR beta chain under discussion was sequenced for a study of shared clonotypes between healthy human individuals. General study findings and limits: Investigators expected sequencing depth to affect clonotype sharing among donors.

The donors, all of them Caucasian adults, lived in Nashville, Tennessee. The junction had 6 bases not matched to a gene; V was cut back by 3 bases and J by 7 bases. CDR1 is SGHTA, CDR2 FQGTGA, per germline. This CDR3 has 14 residues. With regard to this clone: The antigen is not known.

Here immunoSEQ multiplex PCR was the method, and the copy in TCRdb shows in-frame clones only, minus some. In the table there are roughly 500,000 clones, around 79% of which are singletons. The sequence came from a woman in her forties in good health. Some clones in this sample may be carry-over from other donors' samples. The chain combines TRBV7-3 with TRBJ2-1; 7 bases fit TRBD2. The sample consisted of PBMCs. The CDR3 loop reads CASSLGGSRNEQFF. In DNA form, the CDR3 reads TGTGCCAGCAGCTTGGGCGGGAGTCGGAATGAGCAGTTCTTC.